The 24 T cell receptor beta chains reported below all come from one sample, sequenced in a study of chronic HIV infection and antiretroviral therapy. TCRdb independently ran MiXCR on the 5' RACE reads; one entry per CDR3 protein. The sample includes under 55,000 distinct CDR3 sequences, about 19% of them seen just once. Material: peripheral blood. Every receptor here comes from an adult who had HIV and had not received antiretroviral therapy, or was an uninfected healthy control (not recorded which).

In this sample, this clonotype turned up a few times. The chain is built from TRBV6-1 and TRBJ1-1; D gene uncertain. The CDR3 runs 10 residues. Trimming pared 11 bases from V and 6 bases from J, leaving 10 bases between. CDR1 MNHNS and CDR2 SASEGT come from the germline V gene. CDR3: CALLLAEAFF. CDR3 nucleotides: TGTGCCCTGCTTTTGGCTGAAGCTTTCTTT.

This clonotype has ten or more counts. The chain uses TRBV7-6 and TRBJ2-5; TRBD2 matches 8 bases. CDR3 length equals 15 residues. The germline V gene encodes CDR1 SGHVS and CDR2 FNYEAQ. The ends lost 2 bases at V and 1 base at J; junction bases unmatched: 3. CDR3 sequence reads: CASSLFSGSQETQYF. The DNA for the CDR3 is TGTGCCAGCAGCTTATTCAGCGGGAGCCAAGAGACCCAGTACTTC.

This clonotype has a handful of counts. CDR3 coding DNA: TGCAGCGTTGAAAACTACGGTACCCAGTACTTC. Its translation: CSVENYGTQYF. The chain has TRBV29-1 and TRBJ2-5; D not resolved. Looked up from germline, CDR1 is SQVTM and CDR2 is ANQGSEA. The length of the CDR3 is 11 residues. V was pared by 2 bases and J by 8 bases, with 9 bases between.

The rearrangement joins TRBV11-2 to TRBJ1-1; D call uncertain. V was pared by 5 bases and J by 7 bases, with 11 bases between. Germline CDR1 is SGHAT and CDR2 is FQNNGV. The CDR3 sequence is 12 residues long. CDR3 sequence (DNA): TGTGCCAGCAGCCCCGCCCGGCATGAAGCTTTCTTT. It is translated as CASSPARHEAFF.

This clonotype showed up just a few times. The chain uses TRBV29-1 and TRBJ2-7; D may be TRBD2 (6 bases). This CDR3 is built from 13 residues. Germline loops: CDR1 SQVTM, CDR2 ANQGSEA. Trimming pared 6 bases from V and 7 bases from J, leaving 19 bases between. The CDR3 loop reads CSVKWGLGREQYF. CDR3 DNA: TGCAGCGTCAAGTGGGGATTAGGGAGGGAGCAGTACTTC.

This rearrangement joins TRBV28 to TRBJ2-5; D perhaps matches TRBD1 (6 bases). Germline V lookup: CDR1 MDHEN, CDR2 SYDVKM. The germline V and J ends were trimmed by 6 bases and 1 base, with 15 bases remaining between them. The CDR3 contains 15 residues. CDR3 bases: TGTGCCAGCAGGCCCCTGGACAGAAGCCAAGAGACCCAGTACTTC. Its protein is CASRPLDRSQETQYF.

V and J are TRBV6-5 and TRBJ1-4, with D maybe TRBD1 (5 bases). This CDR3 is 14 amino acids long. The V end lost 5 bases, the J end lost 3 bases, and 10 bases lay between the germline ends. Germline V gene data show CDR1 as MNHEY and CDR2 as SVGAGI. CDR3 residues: CASSPGPSNEKLFF. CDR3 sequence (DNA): TGTGCCAGCAGTCCGGGGCCGTCTAATGAAAAACTGTTTTTT.

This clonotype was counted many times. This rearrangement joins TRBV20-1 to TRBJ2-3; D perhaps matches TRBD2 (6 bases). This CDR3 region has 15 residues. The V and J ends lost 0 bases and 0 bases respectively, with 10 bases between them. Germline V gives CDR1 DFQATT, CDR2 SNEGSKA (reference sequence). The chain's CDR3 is CSARDTGTSTDTQYF. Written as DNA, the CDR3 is TGCAGTGCTAGAGATACCGGGACTAGCACAGATACGCAGTATTTT.

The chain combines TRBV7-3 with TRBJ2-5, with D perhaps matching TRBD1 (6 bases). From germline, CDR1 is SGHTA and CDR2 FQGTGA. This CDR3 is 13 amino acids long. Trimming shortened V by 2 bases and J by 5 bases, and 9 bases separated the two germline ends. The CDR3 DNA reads TGTGCCAGCAGCTTAGCTAGGGGGGAGACCCAGTACTTC. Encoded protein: CASSLARGETQYF.

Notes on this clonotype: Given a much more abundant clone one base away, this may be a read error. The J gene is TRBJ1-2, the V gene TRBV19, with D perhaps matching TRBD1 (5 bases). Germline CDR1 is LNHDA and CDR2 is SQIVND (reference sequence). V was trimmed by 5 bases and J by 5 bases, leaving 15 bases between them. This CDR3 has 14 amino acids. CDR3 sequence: CASSASGTVYGYTF. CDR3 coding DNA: TGTGCCAGTAGTGCCTCCGGGACCGTATATGGCTACACCTTC.

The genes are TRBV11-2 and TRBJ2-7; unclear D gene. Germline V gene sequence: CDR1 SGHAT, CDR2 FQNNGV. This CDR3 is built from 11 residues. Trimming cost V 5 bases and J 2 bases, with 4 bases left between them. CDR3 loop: CASSRAYEQYF. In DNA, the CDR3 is TGTGCCAGCAGCCGAGCCTACGAGCAGTACTTC.

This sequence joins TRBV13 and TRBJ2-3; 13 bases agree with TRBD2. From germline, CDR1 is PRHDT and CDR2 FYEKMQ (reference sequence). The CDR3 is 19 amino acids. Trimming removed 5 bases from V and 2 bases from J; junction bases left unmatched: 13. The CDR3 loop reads CASSLRTSGRSWNTDTQYF. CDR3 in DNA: TGTGCCAGCAGCCTTCGGACTAGCGGGAGAAGTTGGAACACAGATACGCAGTATTTT.

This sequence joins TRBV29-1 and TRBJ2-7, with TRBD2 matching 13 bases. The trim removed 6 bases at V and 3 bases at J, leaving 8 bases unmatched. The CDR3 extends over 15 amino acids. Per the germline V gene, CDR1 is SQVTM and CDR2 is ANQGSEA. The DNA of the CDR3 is TGCAGCGTCTGGACTAGCGGGAGAGGGGGCTACGAGCAGTACTTC. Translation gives CSVWTSGRGGYEQYF.

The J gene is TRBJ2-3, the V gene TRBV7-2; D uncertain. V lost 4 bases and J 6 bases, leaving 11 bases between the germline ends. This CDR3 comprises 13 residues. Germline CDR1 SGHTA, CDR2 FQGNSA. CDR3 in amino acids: CASSSLQADTQYF. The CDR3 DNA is TGTGCCAGCAGCTCTCTGCAAGCGGATACGCAGTATTTT.

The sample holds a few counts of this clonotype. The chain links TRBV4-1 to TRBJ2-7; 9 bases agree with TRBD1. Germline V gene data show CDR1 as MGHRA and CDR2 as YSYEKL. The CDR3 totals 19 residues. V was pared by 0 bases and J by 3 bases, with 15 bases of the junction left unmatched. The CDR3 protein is CASSQEQGADRGGDYEQYF. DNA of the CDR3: TGCGCCAGCAGCCAAGAACAGGGGGCTGATCGAGGGGGAGACTACGAGCAGTACTTC.

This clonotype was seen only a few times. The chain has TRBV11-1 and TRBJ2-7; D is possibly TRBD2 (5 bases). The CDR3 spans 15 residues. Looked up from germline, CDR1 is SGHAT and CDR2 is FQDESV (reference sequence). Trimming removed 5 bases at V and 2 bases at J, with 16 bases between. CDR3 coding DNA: TGTGCCAGCAGCCCTACCGGGAATCCTCCCTACGAGCAGTACTTC. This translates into CASSPTGNPPYEQYF.

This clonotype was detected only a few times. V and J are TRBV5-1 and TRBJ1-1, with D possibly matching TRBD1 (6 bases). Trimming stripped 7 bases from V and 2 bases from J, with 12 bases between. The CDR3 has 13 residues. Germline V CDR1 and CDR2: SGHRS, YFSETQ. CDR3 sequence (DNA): TGCGCCAGCCTTAAACAGGGTAACACTGAAGCTTTCTTT. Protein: CASLKQGNTEAFF.

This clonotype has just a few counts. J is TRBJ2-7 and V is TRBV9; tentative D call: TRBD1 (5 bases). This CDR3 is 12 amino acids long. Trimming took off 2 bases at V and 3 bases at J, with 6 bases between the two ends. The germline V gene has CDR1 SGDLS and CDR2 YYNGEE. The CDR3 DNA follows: TGTGCCAGCAGCGTTGACAGCTACGAGCAGTACTTC. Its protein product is CASSVDSYEQYF.

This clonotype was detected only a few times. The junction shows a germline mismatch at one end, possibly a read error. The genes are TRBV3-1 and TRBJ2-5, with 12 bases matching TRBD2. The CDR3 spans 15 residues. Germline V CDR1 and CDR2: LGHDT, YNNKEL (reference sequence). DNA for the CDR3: TGTGCCAGCAGCCTTGTGACTAGCGGGAGACCTCGACCTTTATTC. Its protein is CASSLVTSGRPRPLF.

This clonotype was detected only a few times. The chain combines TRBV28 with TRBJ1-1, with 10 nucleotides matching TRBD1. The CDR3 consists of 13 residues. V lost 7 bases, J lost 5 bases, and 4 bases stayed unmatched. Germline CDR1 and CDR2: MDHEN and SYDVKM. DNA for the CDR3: TGTGCCAGCACCGGGGACAGGGGAACTGAAGCTTTCTTT. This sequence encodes CASTGDRGTEAFF.

CDR3 coding DNA: TGTGCCATCAGTGAGGCGGGCGGGGGCAATGAGCAGTTCTTC. It encodes CAISEAGGGNEQFF. V and J are TRBV10-3 and TRBJ2-1, with TRBD2 matching 7 bases. Germline lookup yields CDR1 ENHRY and CDR2 SYGVKD. Trimming cost V 2 bases and J 6 bases; bases outside gene matches: 4. The CDR3 sequence is 14 residues long.

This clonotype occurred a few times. The CDR3 DNA is TGTGCCAGCAGTGAAATTCCCGGGGCAGCTGGGGCCAACGTCCTGACTTTC. Translated: CASSEIPGAAGANVLTF. The gene calls are TRBV6-1 and TRBJ2-6; tentatively, D is TRBD1 or TRBD2 (5 bases each). CDR3 length: 17 residues. V was trimmed by 2 bases and J by 2 bases, leaving 13 bases between them. Germline CDR1 and CDR2: MNHNS and SASEGT.

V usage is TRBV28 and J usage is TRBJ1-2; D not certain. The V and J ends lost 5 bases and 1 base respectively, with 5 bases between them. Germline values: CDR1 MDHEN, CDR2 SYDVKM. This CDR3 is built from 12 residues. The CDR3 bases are TGTGCCAGCAGTCTCCTTAACTATGGCTACACCTTC. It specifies CASSLLNYGYTF.

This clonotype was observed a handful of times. CDR3 sequence (DNA): TGTGCCAGCACCGATCTGGGACAGGGTGGAGGCTACACCTTC. Translation gives CASTDLGQGGGYTF. The chain joins TRBV2 to TRBJ1-2, with TRBD1 matching over 9 bases. The CDR3 runs to 14 residues. V shed 7 bases and J 8 bases; nucleotides not matched to a gene: 11. Per the germline V gene, CDR1 is SNHLY and CDR2 is FYNNEI.